Given below is one T cell receptor (beta chain) in context. The germline gives CDR1 KGHSH, CDR2 LQKENI. Trimming pared 4 bases from V and 1 base from J, leaving 13 bases between. The CDR3 loop spans 15 amino acids. The record originates from a study of blood T cell repertoires in COVID-19. Sequencing used immunoSEQ multiplex PCR; TCRdb keeps in-frame clones, though not all of them. Among over 200,000 clones listed, 83% were seen once. The V and J genes are TRBV18 and TRBJ1-1; tentatively, D is TRBD1 (6 bases). The sequencing input was peripheral blood. This receptor was taken from a woman in her twenties or thirties with COVID-19, enrolled during active disease. This chain's CDR3 is CASSLWDNENTEAFF. The CDR3 region has the DNA TGTGCCAGCTCACTCTGGGACAATGAGAACACTGAAGCTTTCTTT.